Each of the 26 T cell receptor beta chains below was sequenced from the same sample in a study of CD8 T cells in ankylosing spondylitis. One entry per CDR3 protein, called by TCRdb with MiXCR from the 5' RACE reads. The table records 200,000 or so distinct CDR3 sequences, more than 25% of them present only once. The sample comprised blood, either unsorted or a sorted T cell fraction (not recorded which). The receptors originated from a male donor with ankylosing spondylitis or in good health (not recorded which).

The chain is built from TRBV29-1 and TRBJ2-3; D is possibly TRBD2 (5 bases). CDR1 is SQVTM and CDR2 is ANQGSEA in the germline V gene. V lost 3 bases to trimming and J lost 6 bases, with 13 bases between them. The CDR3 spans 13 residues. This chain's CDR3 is CSVEMFPGDTQYF. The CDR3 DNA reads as TGCAGCGTTGAGATGTTCCCGGGGGATACGCAGTATTTT.

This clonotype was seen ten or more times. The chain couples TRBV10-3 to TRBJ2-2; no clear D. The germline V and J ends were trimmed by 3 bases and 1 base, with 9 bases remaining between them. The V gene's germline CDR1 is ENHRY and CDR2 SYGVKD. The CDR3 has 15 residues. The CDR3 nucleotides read TGTGCCATCAGTGATTTCCTTGGGAACACCGGGGAGCTGTTTTTT. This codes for CAISDFLGNTGELFF.

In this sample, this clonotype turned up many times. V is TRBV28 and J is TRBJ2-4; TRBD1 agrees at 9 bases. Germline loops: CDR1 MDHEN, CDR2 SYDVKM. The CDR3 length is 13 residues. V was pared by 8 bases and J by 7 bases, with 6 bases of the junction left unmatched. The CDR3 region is CASDGQGTNIQYF. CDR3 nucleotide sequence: TGTGCCAGCGATGGACAGGGGACGAACATTCAGTACTTC.

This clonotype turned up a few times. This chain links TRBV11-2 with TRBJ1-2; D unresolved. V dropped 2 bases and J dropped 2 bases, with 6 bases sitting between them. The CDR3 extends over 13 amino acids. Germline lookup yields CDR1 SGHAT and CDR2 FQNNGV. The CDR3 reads CASSLIQNYGYTF. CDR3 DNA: TGTGCCAGCAGCTTAATACAGAACTATGGCTACACCTTC.

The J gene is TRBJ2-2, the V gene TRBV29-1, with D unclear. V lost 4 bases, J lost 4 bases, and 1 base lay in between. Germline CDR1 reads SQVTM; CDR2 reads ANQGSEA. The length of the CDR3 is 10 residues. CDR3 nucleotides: TGCAGCGTTGGCACCGGGGAGCTGTTTTTT. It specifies CSVGTGELFF.

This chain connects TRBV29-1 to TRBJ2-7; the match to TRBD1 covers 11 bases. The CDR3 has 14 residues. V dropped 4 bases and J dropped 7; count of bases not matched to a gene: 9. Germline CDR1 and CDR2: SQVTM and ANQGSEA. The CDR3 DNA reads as TGCAGCGTTGTTCCCGGACAGGGGGCGGGAGAGCAGTACTTC. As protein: CSVVPGQGAGEQYF.

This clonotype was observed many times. CDR3 residues: CASSTNRDRGFRYIQYF. The CDR3 bases are TGTGCCAGCAGCACAAACCGGGACAGGGGGTTTAGGTACATTCAGTACTTC. The chain employs TRBV12-3 or TRBV12-4 and TRBJ2-4; 11 bases map to TRBD1. Unmatched junction bases numbered 15, after V lost 6 bases and J lost 8 bases. This CDR3 region has 17 residues.

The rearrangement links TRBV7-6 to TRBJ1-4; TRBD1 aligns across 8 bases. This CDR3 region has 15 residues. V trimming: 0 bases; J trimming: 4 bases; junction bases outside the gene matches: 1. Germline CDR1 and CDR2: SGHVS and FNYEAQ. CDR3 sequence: CASSLAGQDNEKLFF. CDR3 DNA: TGTGCCAGCAGCTTAGCGGGACAGGATAATGAAAAACTGTTTTTT.

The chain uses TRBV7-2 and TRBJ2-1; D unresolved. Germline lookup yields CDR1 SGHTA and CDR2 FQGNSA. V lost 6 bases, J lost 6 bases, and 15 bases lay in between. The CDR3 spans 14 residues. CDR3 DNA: TGTGCCAGCAGTAAGATGGCTATACTCAATGAGCAGTTCTTC. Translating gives CASSKMAILNEQFF.

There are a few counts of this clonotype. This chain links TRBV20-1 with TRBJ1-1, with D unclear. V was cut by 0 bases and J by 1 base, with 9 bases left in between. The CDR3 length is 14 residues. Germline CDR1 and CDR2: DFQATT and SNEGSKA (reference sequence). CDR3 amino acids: CSAREKGRNTEAFF. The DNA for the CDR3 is TGCAGTGCTAGAGAGAAGGGAAGGAACACTGAAGCTTTCTTT.

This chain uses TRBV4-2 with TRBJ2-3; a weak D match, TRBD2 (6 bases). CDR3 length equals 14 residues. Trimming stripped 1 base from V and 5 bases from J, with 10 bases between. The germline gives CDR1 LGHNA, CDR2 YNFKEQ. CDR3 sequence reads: CASSQGQGGDTQYF. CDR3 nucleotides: TGTGCCAGCAGCCAAGGCCAGGGAGGAGATACGCAGTATTTT.

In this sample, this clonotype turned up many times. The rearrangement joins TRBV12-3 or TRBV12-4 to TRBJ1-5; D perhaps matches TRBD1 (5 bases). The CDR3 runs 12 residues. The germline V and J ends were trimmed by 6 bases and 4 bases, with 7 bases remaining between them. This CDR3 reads CASSRVNQPQHF. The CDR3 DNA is TGTGCCAGCAGCAGGGTTAATCAGCCCCAGCATTTT.

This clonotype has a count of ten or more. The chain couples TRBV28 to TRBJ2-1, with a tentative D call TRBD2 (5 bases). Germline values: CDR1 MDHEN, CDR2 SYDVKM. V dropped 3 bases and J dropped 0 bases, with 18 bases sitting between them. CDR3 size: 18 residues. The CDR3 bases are TGTGCCAGCAGTTTCGCGTCTAGCACCCTGAGCTCCTACAATGAGCAGTTCTTC. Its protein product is CASSFASSTLSSYNEQFF.

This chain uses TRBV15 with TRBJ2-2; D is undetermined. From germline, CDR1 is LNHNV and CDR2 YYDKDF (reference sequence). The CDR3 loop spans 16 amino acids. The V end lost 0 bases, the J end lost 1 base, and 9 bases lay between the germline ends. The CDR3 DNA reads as TGTGCCACCAGCAGAGATCGGAACAAGAACACCGGGGAGCTGTTTTTT. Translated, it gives CATSRDRNKNTGELFF.

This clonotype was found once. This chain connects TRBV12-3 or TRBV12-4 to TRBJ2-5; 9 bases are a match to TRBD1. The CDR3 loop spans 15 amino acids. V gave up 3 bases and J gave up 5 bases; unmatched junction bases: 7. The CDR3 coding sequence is TGTGCCAGCAGTTTCACAGGGGGCGTAAGGGAGACCCAGTACTTC. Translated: CASSFTGGVRETQYF.

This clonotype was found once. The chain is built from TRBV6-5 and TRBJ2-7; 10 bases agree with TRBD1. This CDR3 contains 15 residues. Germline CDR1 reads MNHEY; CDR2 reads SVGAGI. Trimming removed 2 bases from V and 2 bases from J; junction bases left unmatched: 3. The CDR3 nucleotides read TGTGCCAGCAGTTACAGGGACAGGGGAACCTACGAGCAGTACTTC. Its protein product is CASSYRDRGTYEQYF.

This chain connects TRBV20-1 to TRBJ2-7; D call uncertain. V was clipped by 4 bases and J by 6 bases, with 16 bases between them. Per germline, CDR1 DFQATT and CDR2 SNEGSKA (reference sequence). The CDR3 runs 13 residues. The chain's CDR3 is CSANQPERLEQYF. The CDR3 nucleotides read TGCAGTGCTAACCAACCCGAGAGACTCGAGCAGTACTTC.

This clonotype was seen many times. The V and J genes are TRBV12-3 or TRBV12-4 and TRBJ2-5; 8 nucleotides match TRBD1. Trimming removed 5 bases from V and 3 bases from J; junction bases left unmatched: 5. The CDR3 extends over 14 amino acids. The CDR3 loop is CASSPSDREETQYF. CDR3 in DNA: TGTGCCAGCAGTCCCTCGGACAGGGAAGAGACCCAGTACTTC.

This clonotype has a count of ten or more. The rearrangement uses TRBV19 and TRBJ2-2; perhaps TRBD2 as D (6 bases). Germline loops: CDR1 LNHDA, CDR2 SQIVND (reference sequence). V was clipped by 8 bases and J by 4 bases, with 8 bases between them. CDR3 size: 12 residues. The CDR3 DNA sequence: TGTGCCAGTGGAGGGTTCACCGGGGAGCTGTTTTTT. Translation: CASGGFTGELFF.

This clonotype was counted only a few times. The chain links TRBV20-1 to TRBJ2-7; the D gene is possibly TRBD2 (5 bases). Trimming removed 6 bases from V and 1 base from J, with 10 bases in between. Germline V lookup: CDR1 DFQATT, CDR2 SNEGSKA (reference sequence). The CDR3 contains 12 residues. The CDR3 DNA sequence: TGCAGTGCCAGCGGACGGTCCTACGAGCAGTACTTC. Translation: CSASGRSYEQYF.

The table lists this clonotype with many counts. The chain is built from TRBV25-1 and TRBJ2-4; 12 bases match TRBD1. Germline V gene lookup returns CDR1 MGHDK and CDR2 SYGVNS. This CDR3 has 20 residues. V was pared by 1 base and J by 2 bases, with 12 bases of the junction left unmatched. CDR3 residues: CASSESRDRGLESPKNIQYF. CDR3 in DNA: TGTGCCAGCAGTGAATCCCGGGACAGGGGGCTAGAGAGCCCCAAAAACATTCAGTACTTC.

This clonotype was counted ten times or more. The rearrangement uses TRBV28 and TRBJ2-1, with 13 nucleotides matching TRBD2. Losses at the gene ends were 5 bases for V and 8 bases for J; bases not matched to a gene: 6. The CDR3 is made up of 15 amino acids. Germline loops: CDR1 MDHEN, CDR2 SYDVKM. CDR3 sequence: CASSTSGRVWDEQFF. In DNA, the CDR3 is TGTGCCAGCAGTACTAGCGGGAGGGTGTGGGATGAGCAGTTCTTC.

The CDR3 DNA reads TGTGCCAGCAGTGACCCCGGGGACACCGGGGAGCTGTTTTTT. Translation gives CASSDPGDTGELFF. The V call is TRBV2, the J call TRBJ2-2; D might be TRBD2 (5 bases). The length of the CDR3 is 14 residues. The V gene lost 3 bases and the J gene lost 3 bases, with 8 bases spanning the gap. CDR1 is SNHLY and CDR2 is FYNNEI in the germline V gene.

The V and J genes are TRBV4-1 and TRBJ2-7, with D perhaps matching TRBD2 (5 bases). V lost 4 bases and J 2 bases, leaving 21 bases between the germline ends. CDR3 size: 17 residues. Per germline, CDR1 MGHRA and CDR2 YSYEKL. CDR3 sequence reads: CASSRQHSVTGTYEQYF. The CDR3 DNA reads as TGCGCCAGCAGCCGCCAACATTCCGTGACGGGAACCTACGAGCAGTACTTC.

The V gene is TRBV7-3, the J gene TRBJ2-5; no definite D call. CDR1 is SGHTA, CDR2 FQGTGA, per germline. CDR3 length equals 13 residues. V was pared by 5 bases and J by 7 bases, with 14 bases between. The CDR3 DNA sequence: TGTGCCAGCAGCATTACAATGACGGCGACCCAGTACTTC. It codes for CASSITMTATQYF.

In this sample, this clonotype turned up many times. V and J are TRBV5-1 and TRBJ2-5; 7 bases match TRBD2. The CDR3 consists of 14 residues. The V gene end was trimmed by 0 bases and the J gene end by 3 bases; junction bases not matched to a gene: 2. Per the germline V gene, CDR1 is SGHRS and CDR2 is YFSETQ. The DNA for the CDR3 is TGCGCCAGCAGCTTGGCAGGGAGGGAAGAGACCCAGTACTTC. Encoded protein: CASSLAGREETQYF.